Presented here are 17 T cell receptor beta chains from one specimen sequenced in a study of T cells after yellow fever vaccination. In TCRdb, the 5' RACE reads were re-called with MiXCR into one record per CDR3 protein. This table has around 350,000 distinct CDR3 sequences, approximately 10% appearing once. This sample comprised PBMCs, obtained on the day of the first yellow fever vaccination. Receptor source: a man younger than 30 who received the YFV17D yellow fever vaccine.

This clonotype was recorded a few times. V gene TRBV7-9 combines with J gene TRBJ2-3; TRBD2 might be the D (5 bases). The CDR3 runs 13 residues. The germline V gene encodes CDR1 SEHNR and CDR2 FQNEAQ (reference sequence). The V end lost 1 base, the J end lost 5 bases, and 7 bases lay between the germline ends. The DNA of the CDR3 is TGTGCCAGCAGCTTAGTGGAGGAAGATACGCAGTATTTT. This sequence encodes CASSLVEEDTQYF.

This clonotype showed up just a few times. The V call is TRBV2, the J call TRBJ1-5; D is unclear. This CDR3 is built from 12 residues. With 7 bases removed from V and 8 bases from J, the gap between germline ends came to 12 bases. Germline V CDR1 and CDR2: SNHLY, FYNNEI. The CDR3 nucleotides are TGTGCCAGCACCCCTCACGGGGAGCCCCAGCATTTT. Translating it yields CASTPHGEPQHF.

V gene TRBV12-3 or TRBV12-4 combines with J gene TRBJ1-6; D may be TRBD1 (6 bases). The CDR3 runs 14 residues. V shed 5 bases and J shed 9 bases, with 14 bases lying between them. The chain's CDR3 is CASSLGGIGSPLHF. As DNA, the CDR3 is TGTGCCAGCAGTCTAGGGGGAATAGGTTCACCCCTCCACTTT.

This clonotype was seen a handful of times. V and J are TRBV7-2 and TRBJ1-5, with TRBD1 identical over 9 bases. With V trimmed by 4 bases and J by 11 bases, 9 bases remained unmatched. Germline assignment: CDR1 SGHTA and CDR2 FQGNSA. The CDR3 is made up of 14 amino acids. CDR3 protein: CASSSGQGIRTQHF. The CDR3 bases are TGTGCCAGCAGCTCGGGACAGGGAATCAGGACCCAGCATTTT.

There are a few counts of this clonotype. This chain joins TRBV3-1 and TRBJ1-1, with a tentative D call TRBD1 (5 bases). Germline V gene lookup returns CDR1 LGHDT and CDR2 YNNKEL (reference sequence). Trimming pared 1 base from V and 1 base from J, leaving 13 bases between. CDR3 length equals 16 residues. The CDR3 reads CASSQVSRGPNTEAFF. The DNA for the CDR3 is TGTGCCAGCAGCCAAGTTTCCCGGGGACCGAACACTGAAGCTTTCTTT.

This clonotype came up a few times. This chain links TRBV9 with TRBJ1-6, with D uncertain. The CDR3 sequence is 12 residues long. CDR1 and CDR2 from the germline V gene are SGDLS and YYNGEE. V shed 3 bases and J shed 7 bases, with 5 bases lying between them. This chain's CDR3 is CASSDRNSPLHF. CDR3 in DNA: TGTGCCAGCAGCGATAGAAATTCACCCCTCCACTTT.

In its sample, this clonotype was seen many times. The chain has TRBV10-3 and TRBJ2-1, with 8 nucleotides matching TRBD2. The CDR3 loop spans 16 amino acids. V was clipped by 2 bases and J by 8 bases; unmatched bases: 11. Looked up from germline, CDR1 is ENHRY and CDR2 is SYGVKD. The CDR3 region has the DNA TGTGCCATCAGTGAGCAGGCGGGACTAGTATATCATGAGCAGTTCTTC. It codes for CAISEQAGLVYHEQFF.

The chain combines TRBV4-2 with TRBJ2-3; weak D call: TRBD2 (5 bases). Trimming removed 1 base from V and 4 bases from J, with 18 bases in between. This CDR3 comprises 17 residues. Germline values: CDR1 LGHNA, CDR2 YNFKEQ. The chain's CDR3 is CASSQVLPGSVSDTQYF. CDR3 bases: TGTGCCAGCAGCCAAGTCCTCCCGGGGAGTGTGTCAGATACGCAGTATTTT.

This clonotype has just a few counts. The CDR3: CATGRQANTEAFF. The CDR3, as DNA: TGTGCCACGGGTAGGCAGGCGAACACTGAAGCTTTCTTT. The rearrangement uses TRBV12-3 or TRBV12-4 and TRBJ1-1; D gene ambiguous. The V and J ends lost 10 bases and 1 base respectively, with 13 bases between them. The CDR3 has 13 amino acids.

A few counts support this clonotype. The chain is built from TRBV20-1 and TRBJ1-5; D call uncertain. Germline V CDR1 and CDR2: DFQATT, SNEGSKA (reference sequence). V lost 5 bases and J lost 4, with 12 bases in between. There are 13 residues in the CDR3. CDR3 loop: CSASQHLNQPQHF. The DNA of the CDR3 is TGCAGTGCTTCCCAACATCTTAATCAGCCCCAGCATTTT.

This clonotype was detected many times. This chain uses TRBV7-2 with TRBJ1-2; the D is unclear. The CDR3 runs 12 residues. V lost 3 bases and J lost 3, with 5 bases in between. The germline gives CDR1 SGHTA, CDR2 FQGNSA. This CDR3 is CASSFNDYGYTF. Written as DNA, the CDR3 is TGTGCCAGCAGCTTCAACGACTATGGCTACACCTTC.

This clonotype was seen many times. V is TRBV27 and J is TRBJ1-3, with a weak D call TRBD1 (5 bases). This CDR3 contains 13 residues. Trimming took 7 bases from V and 3 from J, leaving 10 bases between them. In germline, CDR1 is MNHEY, CDR2 SMNVEV (reference sequence). CDR3 nucleotides: TGTGCCAGCACCGCGGGGCGTGGAAACACCATATATTTT. Its protein product is CASTAGRGNTIYF.

The rearrangement joins TRBV18 to TRBJ2-4, with 7 bases identical to TRBD1. CDR1 and CDR2 (germline): KGHSH, LQKENI. Unmatched junction bases numbered 4, after V lost 1 base and J lost 1 base. This CDR3 region has 16 residues. The CDR3 sequence: CASSPRRGPAKNIQYF. The CDR3 nucleotides are TGTGCCAGCTCACCACGAAGGGGGCCTGCCAAAAACATTCAGTACTTC.

The chain joins TRBV11-2 to TRBJ2-1, with a weak D call TRBD1 (6 bases). The CDR3 covers 15 residues. Looked up from germline, CDR1 is SGHAT and CDR2 is FQNNGV. V dropped 5 bases and J dropped 5 bases, with 16 bases sitting between them. CDR3 sequence reads: CASSLGGSSNNEQFF. The CDR3 bases are TGTGCCAGCAGCCTAGGGGGTTCTAGCAACAATGAGCAGTTCTTC. Filled out from reference TRBV11-2 and TRBJ2-1, the complete variable domain reads EAGVAQSPRYKIIEKRQSVAFWCNPISGHATLYWYQQILGQGPKLLIQFQNNGVVDDSQLPKDRFSAERLKGVDSTLKIQPAKLEDSAVYLCASSLGGSSNNEQFFGPGTRLTVL.

The rearrangement links TRBV5-1 to TRBJ2-7; perhaps TRBD2 as D (7 bases). V was shortened by 4 bases and J by 5 bases, with 19 bases between the two germline ends. CDR3 length equals 15 residues. Germline V CDR1 and CDR2: SGHRS, YFSETQ. CDR3 residues: CASSDYRVAGDEQYF. In DNA form, the CDR3 reads TGCGCCAGCAGCGACTACAGGGTGGCGGGAGACGAGCAGTACTTC.

This clonotype was detected a few times. The chain joins TRBV4-1 to TRBJ2-7, with 7 bases that match TRBD1. V lost 4 bases to trimming and J lost 4 bases; unmatched junction nucleotides: 7. The V gene's germline CDR1 is MGHRA and CDR2 YSYEKL. The length of the CDR3 is 14 residues. The CDR3, as DNA: TGCGCCAGCAGCCCCGGGACAGACTATTACGAGCAGTACTTC. Translation gives CASSPGTDYYEQYF.

This clonotype has just a few counts. The chain is built from TRBV12-3 or TRBV12-4 and TRBJ2-5; tentative D call: TRBD1 (5 bases). The CDR3 runs 14 residues. Trimming removed 5 bases from V and 5 bases from J, with 15 bases in between. The CDR3 spells CASSPNQGFETQYF. The CDR3 nucleotides read TGTGCCAGCAGTCCAAATCAGGGATTCGAGACCCAGTACTTC.